The present entry profiles one T cell receptor (beta chain) with its context. The antigen is unknown. This entry comes from a study of STAT5B mutations in CD4+ large granular lymphocyte leukemia. Findings and limits, study-wide: CD4-sorted patient repertoires seemed more clonal than healthy CD4+ repertoires. Top patient clones used TRBV06 genes more often: 8/27 versus 2/35 in controls.

CDR1 is SEHNR and CDR2 is FQNEAQ in the germline V gene (reference sequence). The CDR3 loop spans 14 amino acids. V was cut by 2 bases and J by 1 base, with 8 bases left in between. Sequencing was performed with immunoSEQ multiplex PCR; in TCRdb, only in-frame clones are kept and a portion is missing. The repertoire holds more than 30,000 clones, with less than 90% as singletons. J is TRBJ1-1 and V is TRBV7-9; D is possibly TRBD1 (5 bases). The TCR was taken from a human donor in good health. The sequencing sample was made of CD4+ T cells from blood buffy coats. CDR3 DNA: TGTGCCAGCAGCTTAAGTCAGGGGAACACTGAAGCTTTCTTT. This translates into CASSLSQGNTEAFF. Using reference TRBV7-9 and TRBJ1-1 for the parts outside the CDR3, the full variable domain is DTGVSQNPRHKITKRGQNVTFRCDPISEHNRLYWYRQTLGQGPEFLTYFQNEAQLEKSRLLSDRFSAERPKGSFSTLEIQRTEQGDSAMYLCASSLSQGNTEAFFGQGTRLTVV.